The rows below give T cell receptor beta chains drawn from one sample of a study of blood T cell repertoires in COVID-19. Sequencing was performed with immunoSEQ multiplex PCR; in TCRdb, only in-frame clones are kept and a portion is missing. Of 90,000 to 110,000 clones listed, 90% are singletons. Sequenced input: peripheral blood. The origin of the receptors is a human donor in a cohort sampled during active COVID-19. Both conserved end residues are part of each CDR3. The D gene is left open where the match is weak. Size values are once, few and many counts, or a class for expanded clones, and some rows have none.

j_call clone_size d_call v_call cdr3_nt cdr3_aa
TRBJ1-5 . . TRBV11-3 TGTGCCAGCAGCTTCAACAGTAATCAGCCCCAGCATTTT CASSFNSNQPQHF
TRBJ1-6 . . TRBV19 TGTGCCACCAGCGGACGCAGCTCCTATAATTCACCCCTCCACTTT CATSGRSSYNSPLHF
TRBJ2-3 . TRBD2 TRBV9 TGTGCCAGCAGCGTAGGGGGACTAGCGGGGGGCACAGATACGCAGTATTTT CASSVGGLAGGTDTQYF
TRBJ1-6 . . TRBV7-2 TGTGCCAGCAGCTTAGTTCAGGGTTCACCCCTCCACTTT CASSLVQGSPLHF
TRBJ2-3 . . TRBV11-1 TGTGCCAGCAGCCCACTGGGGGTCGGGGGGCGGGATACGCAGTATTTT CASSPLGVGGRDTQYF
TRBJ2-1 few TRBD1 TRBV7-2 TGTGCCAGCAGCCCCGGGACAGTCGCCTACAATGAGCAGTTCTTC CASSPGTVAYNEQFF
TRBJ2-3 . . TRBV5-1 TGCGCCAGCAGCTTGCGAACAGGCAGCACAGATACGCAGTATTTT CASSLRTGSTDTQYF
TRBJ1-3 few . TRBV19 TGTGCCAGTAGTACTATCCCGGGAGGAAACACCATATATTTT CASSTIPGGNTIYF
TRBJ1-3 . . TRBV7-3 TGTGCCAGCAGCTTGTGGCCTTCTGGAAACACCATATATTTT CASSLWPSGNTIYF
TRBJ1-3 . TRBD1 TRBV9 TGTGCCAGCAGCGTAGAGGACAGGGGGGGAAACACCATATATTTT CASSVEDRGGNTIYF
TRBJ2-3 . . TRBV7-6 TGTGCCAGCAGCTTACTGGGGGGACCCTCGGGGGATACGCAGTATTTT CASSLLGGPSGDTQYF
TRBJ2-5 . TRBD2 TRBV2 TGTGCCAGCAGTCTTCCCTCGGGACTAACAGAGACCCAGTACTTC CASSLPSGLTETQYF
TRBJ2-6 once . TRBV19 TGTGCCAGCCGATCTGGCGGTAAAATCTCTGGGGCCAACGTCCTGACTTTC CASRSGGKISGANVLTF
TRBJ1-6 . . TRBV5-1 TGCGCCAGCAGCTTGGACTCGGGAAATTCACCCCTCCACTTT CASSLDSGNSPLHF
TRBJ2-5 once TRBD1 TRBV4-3 TGCGCCAGCAGCCCGGGGACAGGGACATTTGGAACCCAGTACTTC CASSPGTGTFGTQYF
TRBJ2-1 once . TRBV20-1 TGCAGTGCTAGAGACGATGAGCAGTTCTTC CSARDDEQFF
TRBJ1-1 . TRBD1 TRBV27 TGTGCCAGCAGGATAACCGGACAGGGCCTCATGAACACTGAAGCTTTCTTT CASRITGQGLMNTEAFF
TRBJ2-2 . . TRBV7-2 TGTGCCAGCAGCTTAGTATCTAGTAACACCGGGGAGCTGTTTTTT CASSLVSSNTGELFF
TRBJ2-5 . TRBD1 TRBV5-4 TGTGCCAGCAGCTTGGCCCGACAGGGGGAGACCCAGTACTTC CASSLARQGETQYF
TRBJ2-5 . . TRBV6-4 TGTGCCAGCAGTAGACAGCCCCAAGAGACCCAGTACTTC CASSRQPQETQYF
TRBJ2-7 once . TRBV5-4 TGTGCCAGCAGCTTGGCCTTCCTGGGTTTTGCGGACTTC CASSLAFLGFADF
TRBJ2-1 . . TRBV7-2 TGTGCCAGCACCCCTATGTACTACGCTGAGCAGTTCTTC CASTPMYYAEQFF
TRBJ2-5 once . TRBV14 TGTGCCAGCAGCCAAGCCTATCTGGGCAGGCAAGAGACCCAGTACTTC CASSQAYLGRQETQYF
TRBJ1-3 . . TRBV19 TGTGCCAGTAGTCGGGGGTCAGGGCCTGGAAACACCATATATTTT CASSRGSGPGNTIYF
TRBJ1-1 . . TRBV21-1 TGTGCCAGCCCTATTCCCGGGGGGAACACTGAAGCTTTCTTT CASPIPGGNTEAFF
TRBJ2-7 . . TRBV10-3 TGTGCCATCAGTGAGATGGGGAGCTCCTACGAGCAGTACTTC CAISEMGSSYEQYF
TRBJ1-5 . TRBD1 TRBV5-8 TGTGCCAGCAGCGGACGACAGGGGGTAAGGGAGAGCAATCAGCCCCAGCATTTT CASSGRQGVRESNQPQHF
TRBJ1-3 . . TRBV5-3 TGTGCCAGAAGCTTGGGAAGAATTACGCAGGACAGCTCTGGAAACACCATATATTTT CARSLGRITQDSSGNTIYF
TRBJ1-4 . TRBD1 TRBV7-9 TGTGCCAGCAGCTTTATGCAGGGGGCGAGGTCGCTGTTTTTT CASSFMQGARSLFF
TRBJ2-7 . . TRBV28 TGTGCCAGCAGTGCTCGACTGAACGAGCAGTACTTC CASSARLNEQYF
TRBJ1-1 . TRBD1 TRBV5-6 TGTGCCAGCAGCTTGTCGGGGACAGTGGCTCCTTGGGCTTTCTTT CASSLSGTVAPWAFF
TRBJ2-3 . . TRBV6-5 TGTGCCAGCAGCCCCACCCGAGCAGATACGCAGTATTTT CASSPTRADTQYF
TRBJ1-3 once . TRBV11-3 TGTGCCAGCAGCCTATGGGATGGGTTGAGGGCCTCTGGAAACACCATATATTTT CASSLWDGLRASGNTIYF
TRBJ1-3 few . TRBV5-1 TGCGCCAGCAGCTTTTCCCTACGAGGAAACACCATATATTTT CASSFSLRGNTIYF
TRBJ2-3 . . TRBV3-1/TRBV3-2 TGTGCCAGCAGCCAAGTACTAGCCACCAGTACGCAGTATTTT CASSQVLATSTQYF
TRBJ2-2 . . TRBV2 TGTGCCAGCATCGACACCGGGGAGCTGTTTTTT CASIDTGELFF
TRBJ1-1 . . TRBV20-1 TGCAGTGCTAGTAAAGACAGGAACACTGAAGCTTTCTTT CSASKDRNTEAFF
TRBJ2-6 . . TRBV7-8 TGTGCCAGCAGCCCTAAGGGGGGGAAGTTTTTTAGTGGTTCTGGGGCCAACGTCCTGACTTTC CASSPKGGKFFSGSGANVLTF
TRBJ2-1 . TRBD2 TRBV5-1 TGCGCCAGCAGCTTGTTGGGACTAGTTATTGAGCAGTTCTTC CASSLLGLVIEQFF
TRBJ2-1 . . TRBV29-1 TGCAGCGCCCTGGGCGGGATTTTTTACAATGAGCAGTTCTTC CSALGGIFYNEQFF
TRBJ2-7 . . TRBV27 TGTGCCAGCAGTTTAGGGGGGGCAAGCTCCTACGAGCAGTACTTC CASSLGGASSYEQYF
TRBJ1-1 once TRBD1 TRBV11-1 TGTGCCAGCAGCCCCGACAGGGGCGGGACTGAAGCTTTCTTT CASSPDRGGTEAFF
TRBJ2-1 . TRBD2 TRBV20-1 TGCAGTGCTAGTCCTAGAGCGGGAGAGCAGTTCTTC CSASPRAGEQFF
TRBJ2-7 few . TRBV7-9 TGTGCCAGCAGCTTAGGCGGGGGCCCCGGCGAGCAGTACTTC CASSLGGGPGEQYF
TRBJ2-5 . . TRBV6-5 TGTGCCAGCAGAACAGAAGAGACCCAGTACTTC CASRTEETQYF
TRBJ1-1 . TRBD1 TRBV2 TGTGCCAGCAGTCCCGAGGGACAGGCCTCCACTGAAGCTTTCTTT CASSPEGQASTEAFF
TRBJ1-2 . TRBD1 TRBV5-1 TGCGCCAGCAGCTATGGGACAGACGTAAACTATGGCTACACCTTC CASSYGTDVNYGYTF